The 27 T cell receptor beta chains given below trace back to one sample, sequenced in a study of blood T cell repertoires in COVID-19. The data were produced by immunoSEQ multiplex PCR, yet TCRdb's version contains in-frame clones alone and is incomplete. The data show roughly 260,000 clones, approximately 82% seen once. The sample comprised peripheral blood. The receptor set was obtained from a woman between 18 and 30 years old with acute or convalescent COVID-19.

This clone was detected many times. The V and J genes are TRBV9 and TRBJ2-2; D is unresolved. In germline, CDR1 is SGDLS, CDR2 YYNGEE. Trimming took 0 bases from V and 4 from J, leaving 7 bases between them. The CDR3 length is 14 residues. CDR3 sequence reads: CASSVVAGTGELFF. The CDR3 coding sequence is TGTGCCAGCAGCGTAGTGGCAGGCACCGGGGAGCTGTTTTTT. Filled out from reference TRBV9 and TRBJ2-2, the complete variable domain reads DSGVTQTPKHLITATGQRVTLRCSPRSGDLSVYWYQQSLDQGLQFLIQYYNGEERAKGNILERFSAQQFPDLHSELNLSSLELGDSALYFCASSVVAGTGELFFGEGSRLTVL.

The rearrangement links TRBV27 to TRBJ2-7; 8 positions match TRBD2. The CDR3 is 18 amino acids. The germline CDR1 and CDR2 sequences are MNHEY and SMNVEV (reference sequence). The ends lost 2 bases at V and 0 bases at J; junction bases unmatched: 12. The CDR3 loop reads CASSLPTQLAVSSYEQYF. CDR3 DNA: TGTGCCAGCAGTTTACCAACCCAACTAGCGGTTAGCTCCTACGAGCAGTACTTC.

The chain employs TRBV5-1 and TRBJ1-4; no clear D. Trimming shortened V by 4 bases and J by 2 bases, and 9 bases separated the two germline ends. The CDR3 extends over 14 amino acids. The germline gives CDR1 SGHRS, CDR2 YFSETQ. The CDR3 loop is CASSLGATNEKLFF. DNA for the CDR3: TGCGCCAGCAGCCTTGGAGCCACTAATGAAAAACTGTTTTTT.

V is TRBV6-5 and J is TRBJ2-7, with D possibly TRBD2 on 7 matching bases. Looked up from germline, CDR1 is MNHEY and CDR2 is SVGAGI. The CDR3 covers 14 residues. V was shortened by 7 bases and J by 3 bases, with 16 bases between the two germline ends. CDR3: CASTELRGHYEQYF. The DNA of the CDR3 is TGTGCCAGCACGGAGTTGCGGGGGCACTACGAGCAGTACTTC.

This clone was counted a few times. The genes are TRBV4-2 and TRBJ2-1; 9 nucleotides align to TRBD2. V was clipped by 4 bases and J by 3 bases; unmatched bases: 7. Per the germline V gene, CDR1 is LGHNA and CDR2 is YNFKEQ. The CDR3 runs to 16 residues. The CDR3 sequence is CASSLTLAGNYNEQFF. CDR3 bases: TGTGCCAGCAGCCTCACCCTAGCGGGGAACTACAATGAGCAGTTCTTC.

The table lists this clone with many counts. J is TRBJ2-4 and V is TRBV9, with 11 bases matching TRBD1. The length of the CDR3 is 14 residues. J gave up 7 bases and V 0 bases, and 0 bases lay outside the gene matches. Germline V gene lookup returns CDR1 SGDLS and CDR2 YYNGEE. CDR3 coding DNA: TGTGCCAGCAGCGTAGGGGACAGGGGGAACATTCAGTACTTC. It is translated as CASSVGDRGNIQYF. Drawing the rest from reference TRBV9 and TRBJ2-4, the complete variable domain is DSGVTQTPKHLITATGQRVTLRCSPRSGDLSVYWYQQSLDQGLQFLIQYYNGEERAKGNILERFSAQQFPDLHSELNLSSLELGDSALYFCASSVGDRGNIQYFGAGTRLSVL.

The chain has TRBV9 and TRBJ2-6; maybe TRBD2 (6 bases). The CDR3 has 15 residues. Trimming took 2 bases from V and 1 from J, leaving 7 bases between them. CDR1 is SGDLS and CDR2 is YYNGEE in the germline V gene. CDR3 sequence reads: CASSVEGSGANVLTF. DNA of the CDR3: TGTGCCAGCAGCGTGGAGGGATCTGGGGCCAACGTCCTGACTTTC. Full variable domain (remainder filled in from reference TRBV9 and TRBJ2-6): DSGVTQTPKHLITATGQRVTLRCSPRSGDLSVYWYQQSLDQGLQFLIQYYNGEERAKGNILERFSAQQFPDLHSELNLSSLELGDSALYFCASSVEGSGANVLTFGAGSRLTVL.

J is TRBJ2-7 and V is TRBV7-8, with 10 bases lining up with TRBD2. Trimming at V came to 7 bases and at J to 4 bases, leaving 10 bases not matched to a gene. This CDR3 region has 15 residues. Germline values: CDR1 SGHVS, CDR2 FQNEAQ. In nucleotides, the CDR3 is TGTGCCAGCACCACGGGGACTAGCGTATGGTACGAGCAGTACTTC. Its protein is CASTTGTSVWYEQYF.

The rearrangement joins TRBV11-3 to TRBJ2-1, with 7 bases that match TRBD1. J gave up 5 bases and V 5 bases, and 9 bases lay outside the gene matches. The CDR3 loop spans 15 amino acids. Germline CDR1 and CDR2: SGHNT and YENEEA. CDR3: CASSLTGQFNNEQFF. The CDR3 coding sequence is TGTGCCAGCAGCCTAACGGGACAGTTTAACAATGAGCAGTTCTTC.

V gene TRBV3-1 (or the pseudogene TRBV3-2) combines with J gene TRBJ1-4; D may be TRBD1 (5 bases). The CDR3 extends over 14 amino acids. Germline-derived CDR1 and CDR2 are LGHDT and YNNKEL (reference sequence). The V end lost 8 bases, the J end lost 8 bases, and 18 bases lay between the germline ends. CDR3 loop: CASSKYQGNEKLFF. In nucleotides, the CDR3 is TGTGCCAGCTCGAAGTATCAGGGTAACGAAAAACTGTTTTTT.

The genes are TRBV4-2 and TRBJ2-7; 7 positions agree with TRBD2. V was clipped by 2 bases and J by 6 bases; unmatched bases: 4. This CDR3 contains 13 residues. The V gene's germline CDR1 is LGHNA and CDR2 YNFKEQ. CDR3 nucleotide sequence: TGTGCCAGCAGCCAATGGGAGGGTGCCGAGCAGTACTTC. This sequence encodes CASSQWEGAEQYF.

The J gene is TRBJ2-2, the V gene TRBV19; 9 nucleotides match TRBD1. The germline V gene encodes CDR1 LNHDA and CDR2 SQIVND (reference sequence). After removal of 6 bases from V and 7 bases from J, the junction contained 15 bases not matched to a gene. This CDR3 contains 17 residues. CDR3 DNA: TGTGCCAGTAGAGATGGGACTCTAGGGACAGGGCGCGGGGAGCTGTTTTTT. Amino acids: CASRDGTLGTGRGELFF.

The rearrangement joins TRBV13 to TRBJ1-1, with 9 nucleotides matching TRBD1. Trimming at V came to 0 bases and at J to 11 bases, leaving 4 bases not matched to a gene. This CDR3 is built from 13 residues. Germline V gene data show CDR1 as PRHDT and CDR2 as FYEKMQ (reference sequence). CDR3: CASSLGQGAGAFF. Written as DNA, the CDR3 is TGTGCCAGCAGCTTAGGACAGGGGGCAGGCGCTTTCTTT. The whole variable domain, filled in from reference TRBV13 and TRBJ1-1, reads AAGVIQSPRHLIKEKRETATLKCYPIPRHDTVYWYQQGPGQDPQFLISFYEKMQSDKGSIPDRFSAQQFSDYHSELNMSSLELGDSALYFCASSLGQGAGAFFGQGTRLTVV.

This chain uses TRBV18 with TRBJ2-7; 11 bases map to TRBD2. V lost 4 bases and J lost 1; bases outside the gene matches: 15. The CDR3 runs to 19 residues. The germline gives CDR1 KGHSH, CDR2 LQKENI. CDR3 sequence reads: CASSHGRNVLAGVSYEQYF. The CDR3 DNA is TGTGCCAGCTCACACGGACGAAATGTACTAGCGGGAGTATCCTACGAGCAGTACTTC.

This chain uses TRBV27 with TRBJ2-2; no definite D call. V was clipped by 5 bases and J by 4 bases, with 5 bases between them. The CDR3 spans 12 residues. Per the germline V gene, CDR1 is MNHEY and CDR2 is SMNVEV (reference sequence). The DNA for the CDR3 is TGTGCCAGCAGTCTCCGCACCGGGGAGCTGTTTTTT. This codes for CASSLRTGELFF.

This clone occurred a few times. V gene TRBV18 combines with J gene TRBJ1-6; 12 bases align to TRBD1. CDR3 length: 15 amino acids. The V and J ends lost 6 bases and 8 bases, in that order; junction bases with no gene match: 5. CDR1 KGHSH and CDR2 LQKENI come from the germline V gene. In nucleotides, the CDR3 is TGTGCCAGCTCCCCGGGACAGGGGGCGGATTCACCCCTCCACTTT. Protein product: CASSPGQGADSPLHF.

Points on this clone: Other DNA sequences in this specimen translate into the identical CDR3. The chain employs TRBV6-5 and TRBJ1-1, with D tentatively TRBD1 (5 bases). The V and J ends lost 0 bases and 4 bases respectively, with 9 bases between them. This CDR3 has 14 amino acids. Germline CDR1 and CDR2: MNHEY and SVGAGI. The CDR3 coding sequence is TGTGCCAGCAGTTACTCGTGGGGCGGCACTGAAGCTTTCTTT. Translating it yields CASSYSWGGTEAFF.

The rearrangement uses TRBV2 and TRBJ2-7, with D maybe TRBD1 (6 bases). The length of the CDR3 is 14 residues. Germline CDR1 and CDR2: SNHLY and FYNNEI. The ends were cut back, 4 bases at V and 0 bases at J, with 10 bases in the middle. The CDR3 here is CASSVEQGSYEQYF. CDR3 DNA sequence: TGTGCCAGCAGTGTTGAACAGGGCTCCTACGAGCAGTACTTC.

The chain links TRBV5-1 to TRBJ2-7; D possibly corresponds to TRBD2 (5 bases). The CDR3 is 14 amino acids. CDR1 is SGHRS, CDR2 YFSETQ, per germline. The V gene lost 4 bases and the J gene lost 2 bases, with 13 bases spanning the gap. In DNA, the CDR3 is TGCGCCAGCAGCCCCGACTACGGGACCTACGAGCAGTACTTC. Encoded protein: CASSPDYGTYEQYF.

The chain couples TRBV5-1 to TRBJ2-7; TRBD2 matches at 15 bases. Germline V gene lookup returns CDR1 SGHRS and CDR2 YFSETQ. This CDR3 has 15 residues. The ends lost 0 bases at V and 5 bases at J; junction bases unmatched: 0. The CDR3 DNA is TGCGCCAGCAGCTTGGGGACTAGCGGGAGGGACGAGCAGTACTTC. This codes for CASSLGTSGRDEQYF.

In this sample, this clone turned up once. The chain couples TRBV11-2 to TRBJ2-2; D possibly corresponds to TRBD1 (6 bases). V gave up 5 bases and J gave up 0 bases, with 16 bases separating them. This CDR3 region has 17 residues. CDR1 and CDR2 from the germline V gene are SGHAT and FQNNGV. Here the CDR3 DNA reads TGTGCCAGCAGCATACTACAGGGTGGGACGAACACCGGGGAGCTGTTTTTT. Translating it yields CASSILQGGTNTGELFF.

The chain links TRBV20-1 to TRBJ1-1; 10 bases fit TRBD1. The CDR3 runs 17 residues. The trim removed 3 bases at V and 4 bases at J, leaving 14 bases unmatched. Germline V lookup: CDR1 DFQATT, CDR2 SNEGSKA (reference sequence). CDR3 in DNA: TGCAGTGCTAGTCTCGTCCCGGGACAGGGGTGGGGCACTGAAGCTTTCTTT. Amino acids: CSASLVPGQGWGTEAFF.

The chain couples TRBV5-1 to TRBJ2-3; TRBD2 matches 7 bases. The CDR3 spans 17 residues. CDR1 SGHRS and CDR2 YFSETQ come from the germline V gene. Trimming cost V 3 bases and J 3 bases; bases outside gene matches: 13. The CDR3 here is CASSSSLTSRSTDTQYF. The CDR3 DNA sequence: TGCGCCAGCAGCTCGAGTTTGACTAGCCGGAGTACAGATACGCAGTATTTT.

V and J are TRBV5-4 and TRBJ1-2; D not certain. The CDR3 runs to 12 residues. Germline V lookup: CDR1 SGHNT, CDR2 YYREEE (reference sequence). V was trimmed by 2 bases and J by 8 bases, leaving 10 bases between them. The CDR3 protein is CASSFRGGGYTF. Written as DNA, the CDR3 is TGTGCCAGCAGCTTCCGAGGAGGCGGCTACACCTTC.

The V call is TRBV7-2, the J call TRBJ2-5, with TRBD2 matching over 8 bases. Germline V gives CDR1 SGHTA, CDR2 FQGNSA. Losses at the gene ends were 8 bases for V and 2 bases for J; bases not matched to a gene: 4. This CDR3 has 13 amino acids. In DNA, the CDR3 is TGTGCCAGCTTCCCGGGGGGGCAAGAGACCCAGTACTTC. Its protein product is CASFPGGQETQYF.

This clone was observed a handful of times. This chain links TRBV19 with TRBJ1-1; D is possibly TRBD1 (5 bases). The germline V gene encodes CDR1 LNHDA and CDR2 SQIVND (reference sequence). The CDR3 length is 15 residues. Trimming cost V 1 base and J 5 bases, with 14 bases left between them. The CDR3 loop is CASSIGAGLGTEAFF. The DNA for the CDR3 is TGTGCCAGTAGTATAGGCGCAGGGTTGGGAACTGAAGCTTTCTTT.

The count of this clone is one. V is TRBV27 and J is TRBJ2-7; 7 bases line up with TRBD2. The CDR3 is 14 amino acids. CDR1 is MNHEY and CDR2 is SMNVEV in the germline V gene (reference sequence). Trimming cost V 8 bases and J 3 bases; bases outside gene matches: 10. The CDR3 protein is CASSKLSGNYEQYF. CDR3 coding DNA: TGTGCCAGCTCAAAACTAAGCGGGAACTACGAGCAGTACTTC.